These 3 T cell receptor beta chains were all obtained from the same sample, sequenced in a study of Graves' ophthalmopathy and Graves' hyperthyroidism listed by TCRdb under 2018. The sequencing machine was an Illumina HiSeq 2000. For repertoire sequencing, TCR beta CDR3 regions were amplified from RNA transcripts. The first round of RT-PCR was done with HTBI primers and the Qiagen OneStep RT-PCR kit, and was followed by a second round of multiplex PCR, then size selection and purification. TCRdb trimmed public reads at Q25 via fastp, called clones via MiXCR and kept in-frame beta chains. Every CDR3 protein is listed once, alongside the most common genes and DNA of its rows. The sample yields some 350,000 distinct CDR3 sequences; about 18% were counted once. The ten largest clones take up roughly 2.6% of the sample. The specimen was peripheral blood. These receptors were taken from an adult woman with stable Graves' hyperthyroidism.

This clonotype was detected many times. CDR3 nucleotide sequence: TGTGCCAGCAGTCCCTCCCTAACAGGGGGCAACAACGAGCAGTACTTC. It yields the protein CASSPSLTGGNNEQYF. The chain employs TRBV27 and TRBJ2-7; 9 nucleotides align to TRBD1. This CDR3 has 16 amino acids. Germline assignment: CDR1 MNHEY and CDR2 SMNVEV (reference sequence). V was pared by 5 bases and J by 5 bases, with 13 bases of the junction left unmatched.

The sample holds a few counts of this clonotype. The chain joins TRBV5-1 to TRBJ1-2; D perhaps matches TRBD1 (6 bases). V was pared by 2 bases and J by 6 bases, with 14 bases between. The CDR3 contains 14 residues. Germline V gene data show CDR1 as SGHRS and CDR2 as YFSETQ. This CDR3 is CASSFRGREHGYTF. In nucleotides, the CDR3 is TGCGCCAGCAGCTTCAGGGGCAGGGAGCATGGCTACACCTTC.

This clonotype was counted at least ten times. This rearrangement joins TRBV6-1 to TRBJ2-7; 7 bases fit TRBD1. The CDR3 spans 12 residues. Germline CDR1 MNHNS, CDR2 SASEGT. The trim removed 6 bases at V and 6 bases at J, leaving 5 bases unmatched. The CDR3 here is CASRQGSGEQYF. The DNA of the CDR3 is TGTGCCAGCAGACAGGGGTCCGGCGAGCAGTACTTC.